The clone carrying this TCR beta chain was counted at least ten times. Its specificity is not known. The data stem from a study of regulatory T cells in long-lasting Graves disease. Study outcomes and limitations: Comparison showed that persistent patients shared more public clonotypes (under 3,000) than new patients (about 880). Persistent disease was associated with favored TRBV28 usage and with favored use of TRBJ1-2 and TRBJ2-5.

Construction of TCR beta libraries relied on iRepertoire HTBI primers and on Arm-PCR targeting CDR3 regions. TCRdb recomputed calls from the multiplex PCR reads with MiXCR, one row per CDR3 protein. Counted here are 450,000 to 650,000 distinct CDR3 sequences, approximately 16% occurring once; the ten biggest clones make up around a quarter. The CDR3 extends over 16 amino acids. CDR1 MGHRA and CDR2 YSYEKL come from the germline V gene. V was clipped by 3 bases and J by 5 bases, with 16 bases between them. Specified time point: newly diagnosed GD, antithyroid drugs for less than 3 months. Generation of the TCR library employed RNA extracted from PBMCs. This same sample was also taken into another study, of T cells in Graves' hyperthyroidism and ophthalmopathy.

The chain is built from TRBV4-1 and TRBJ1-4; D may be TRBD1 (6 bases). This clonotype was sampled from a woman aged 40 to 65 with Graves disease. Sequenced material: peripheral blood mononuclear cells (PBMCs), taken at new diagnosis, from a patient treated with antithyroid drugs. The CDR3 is CASSQESTGGNEKLFF. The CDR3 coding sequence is TGCGCCAGCAGCCAGGAGTCGACAGGTGGGAATGAAAAACTGTTTTTT.